Below, one T cell receptor beta chain is given with its context. Its antigen has not been determined. The record has no base qualities; no much larger clone is one base away. The library was built for alpha chains, so this beta chain is an off-target read and its size means little. In light of the paper, this sample's time point label describes: sample taken at primary tumor resection. For TCR sequencing, whole RNA was extracted from tumor and nontumor lung tissue, or from cryopreserved PBMC samples, and no cell sorting was done. Samples were obtained from 72 patients with early-stage, untreated non-small cell lung cancer from the lung TRACERx cohort. Only patients with enough RNA available from two or more tumor regions were chosen for TCR sequencing. These data come from a study of spatial heterogeneity in lung cancer (dated by TCRdb to between 2018 and 2021). Context from the whole study: Beta-chain transcripts were consistently detected in greater numbers than alpha-chain transcripts, which likely reflects a higher abundance of beta-chain transcripts. In the raw uncorrected reads, each unique combination of TCR and UMI appeared more than ten times on average. In non-small cell lung cancer, the study quantitatively compared TCR alpha and beta repertoires across several tumor regions, matched nontumor lung, and blood. Nonsynonymous mutation counts, determined by whole-exome sequencing of tumor tissue, were related to features of the TCR repertoire. Both alpha and beta chains were TCR-sequenced in 200 or so tumor regions, about 69 matched nontumor lung samples and around 50 PBMC samples obtained at surgery.

Paper-wide results and their limitations: Confirming at a functional level the hypothesis that regional TCRs recognize regional mutations was considered to require additional single-cell paired TCR alpha and beta sequencing. Ubiquitous expanded tumor TCRs showed up in blood more often at tumor resection than at routine follow-up.

The method was 5' RACE. Sequencing was carried out with a NextSeq 500. In the TCR library protocol, a unique molecular identifier was attached to each TCR cDNA molecule so that PCR and sequencing errors could be corrected. The authors' analysis ran thus. TCR identification, UMI-based error correction and CDR3 extraction were performed with Decombinator tools. TCRs above a frequency of 2 per 1,000, corresponding to the top 1% of the tumor frequency distribution, were defined as expanded. Renyi diversity was computed with the R vegan package after each repertoire had been subsampled 100 times to 5,000 TCRs. CDR3 similarity networks were built from amino acid triplet string-kernel similarity, connecting CDR3s with pairwise similarity above 0.82. TCRdb reran the public reads through fastp at Q25 and MiXCR, keeping productive beta chains. A single entry per CDR3 protein holds the most common genes and DNA from its merged rows. The V and J calls come from TCRdb's annotation, not from the publication. The table for this sample lists fewer than 1,200 distinct CDR3 sequences; around half of them were counted only once. The top ten constitute 42% of the sample.

Unmatched junction bases come to 10, with V trimmed by 5 bases and J by 3 bases. Based on the germline V gene, the CDR1 and CDR2 sequences are SGHAT and FQNNGV. The CDR3 runs 16 amino acids, cysteine and phenylalanine included. Only the CDR3 DNA stays, 48 bases, in frame from base 1. This receptor chain uses TRBV11-2 and TRBJ2-3; 8 central bases correspond to TRBD2. The TCR originated in a male donor with early-stage non-small cell lung cancer. The sequencing used PBMCs, collected at surgery. The nucleotide sequence reads TGTGCCAGCAGCCTCCTGGGTGTAGCGGGGACAGATACGCAGTATTTT. The encoded protein is CASSLLGVAGTDTQYF.